Listed below are T cell receptor beta chains from one sample, sequenced in a study of control samples from healthy donors and cancer patients. Assay: immunoSEQ multiplex PCR; the TCRdb copy retains only in-frame clones and omits some. The repertoire has 60,000 to 70,000 clones, 65% to 90% of them found once; the top ten carry roughly 5.5%. Input material: blood. Receptors originate from a middle-aged man in good health. Each CDR3 is given with its conserved first and last residue. A D gene is named only where the DNA matches it firmly. Expanded clones are given a class, and other clones once, few, many or no size at all.

J gene | D gene | V gene | clone size | CDR3 length | CDR3 DNA | CDR3 protein
TRBJ2-3 | - | TRBV5-1 | - | 14 | TGCGCCAGCAGCGTTACACCCCCCACAGATACGCAGTATTTT | CASSVTPPTDTQYF
TRBJ1-1 | - | TRBV19 | - | 14 | TGTGCCAGTAGGACGCCCGGGAAAGTCCCTGAAGCTTTCTTT | CASRTPGKVPEAFF
TRBJ2-7 | - | TRBV6-2/TRBV6-3 | once | 14 | TGTGCCAGCAGTCACCTCGGAGGGGCCTACGAGCAGTACTTC | CASSHLGGAYEQYF
TRBJ2-2 | - | TRBV18 | - | 15 | TGTGCCAGCTCACCACCGAACAGGGTTACCGGGGAGCTGTTTTTT | CASSPPNRVTGELFF
TRBJ2-1 | TRBD2 | TRBV24-1 | - | 18 | TGTGCCACCAGCCTCGGTACTAGCGGAATAGTACTAGGCGATGAGCAGTTCTTC | CATSLGTSGIVLGDEQFF
TRBJ1-2 | TRBD1 | TRBV7-9 | once | 16 | TGTGCCAGCAGCTTTGGTATCTCGACAGGGGTCTATGGCTACACCTTC | CASSFGISTGVYGYTF
TRBJ1-1 | - | TRBV5-6 | - | 14 | TGTGCCAGCAGCTTCATTAGGGGGAACACTGAAGCTTTCTTT | CASSFIRGNTEAFF
TRBJ2-5 | TRBD1 | TRBV9 | - | 14 | TGTGCCAGCAGCGGACCAGGGGGCCGTGAGACCCAGTACTTC | CASSGPGGRETQYF
TRBJ2-7 | TRBD2 | TRBV5-4 | once | 16 | TGTGCCAGCAGCGACCCGGGTAGCGGGAGCTCCTACGAGCAGTACTTC | CASSDPGSGSSYEQYF
TRBJ1-1 | - | TRBV5-6 | few | 16 | TGTGCCAGCAGCAGAGTCAAGGACCTTCGGAACACTGAAGCTTTCTTT | CASSRVKDLRNTEAFF
TRBJ2-1 | - | TRBV7-3 | - | 15 | TGTGCCAGCGCCTGGGGCTCTGGCTCCTACAATGAGCAGTTCTTC | CASAWGSGSYNEQFF
TRBJ1-4 | TRBD1 | TRBV2 | - | 15 | TGTGCCAGCAGTGGGACAGGGGGCCTTAATGAAAAACTGTTTTTT | CASSGTGGLNEKLFF
TRBJ1-5 | TRBD1 | TRBV28 | - | 15 | TGTGCCAGCAGACGGACAGGGGGCTTGGTTCAGCCCCAGCATTTT | CASRRTGGLVQPQHF
TRBJ1-2 | - | TRBV9 | once | 15 | TGTGCCAGCAGCGTAGCCCTCGACAGTGGGTATGGCTACACCTTC | CASSVALDSGYGYTF
TRBJ1-6 | TRBD1 | TRBV2 | once | 18 | TGTGCCAGCAGTGCACCAGACAGGGGGCGATCCTATAATTCACCCCTCCACTTT | CASSAPDRGRSYNSPLHF
TRBJ2-2 | TRBD2 | TRBV5-6 | - | 16 | TGTGCCAGCAGCTGGGGAGGGCGGGAGGTAACCGGGGAGCTGTTTTTT | CASSWGGREVTGELFF
TRBJ2-2 | - | TRBV12-5 | - | 12 | TGTGCTAGTGGTTTGGTAGTGGGGGAGCTGTTTTTT | CASGLVVGELFF